The sequence of this T cell receptor beta chain was determined in a study of OX40 agonist ivuxolimab in advanced cancers. Overall study: As their treatment, patients were administered ivuxolimab, an agonistic anti-OX40 (CD134) antibody. Partial responses were achieved by three patients, one with hepatocellular carcinoma and two with cutaneous melanoma.

Only in-frame clones appear in the TCRdb table, and some are missing; sequencing was by immunoSEQ multiplex PCR. The data show fewer than 85,000 clones, 80% to 85% seen once. Exclusion applied to patients with autoimmune disease history or systemic immunosuppression. From germline, CDR1 is SGHKS and CDR2 YYEKEE (reference sequence). V was cut by 4 bases and J by 5 bases, with 12 bases left in between. The CDR3 has 13 residues. The sample in question was CD4+ or CD8+ T cells sorted from blood, obtained in a trial of the OX40 agonist ivuxolimab. The clonotype was recovered from an adult with an advanced solid tumor such as melanoma, head and neck, liver or kidney cancer. The chain combines TRBV5-5 with TRBJ1-2, with D maybe TRBD1 (6 bases). DNA of the CDR3: TGTGCCAGCAGCGAGACAGGAAATTATGGCTACACCTTC. Translation gives CASSETGNYGYTF.